Following are 17 T cell receptor beta chains from one sample sequenced in a study of vaccination effects on CD4 cells after COVID-19. Their antigens are not known. Prior to sequencing, the ViraFEST assay stimulated PBMC with viral peptide pools, which expanded the antigen-specific CD4+ T cells. Culture proceeded for approximately nine days, and CD4+ T cells were then isolated. By PCR, the person was confirmed to have had SARS-CoV-2 infection between March and December 2020. Some clones are missing from TCRdb's copy, which holds only in-frame ones; the method was immunoSEQ multiplex PCR. The repertoire consists of roughly 27,000 clones, with 60% to 80% occurring once and the leading ten covering about 19%. This sample comprised CD4+ T cells from PBMCs cultured with HCoV-NL63 spike peptides, obtained before COVID-19 vaccination. The receptors were gathered from a human donor who had a prior SARS-CoV-2 infection.

The CDR3 DNA reads TGTGCCAGCAGTTATTTACGGGGACGGTCTACCTACGAGCAGTACTTC. Encoded protein: CASSYLRGRSTYEQYF. The chain links TRBV6-5 to TRBJ2-7; D possibly matches TRBD1 or TRBD2 (5 bases each). The CDR3 consists of 16 residues. Per the germline V gene, CDR1 is MNHEY and CDR2 is SVGAGI. The germline V and J ends were trimmed by 3 bases and 2 bases, with 17 bases remaining between them.

This sequence joins TRBV4-1 and TRBJ2-3; D may be TRBD1 (5 bases). V was cut by 5 bases and J by 0 bases, with 15 bases left in between. Per the germline V gene, CDR1 is MGHRA and CDR2 is YSYEKL. The CDR3 consists of 16 residues. Here the CDR3 reads CASSSPTEISTDTQYF. The CDR3, as DNA: TGCGCCAGCAGCTCTCCGACAGAAATTAGCACAGATACGCAGTATTTT.

The rearrangement joins TRBV6-6 to TRBJ2-7, with a tentative D call TRBD1 (7 bases). The CDR3 length is 15 residues. Germline CDR1 and CDR2: MNHNY and SVGAGI (reference sequence). V was trimmed by 4 bases and J by 0 bases, leaving 13 bases between them. The DNA of the CDR3 is TGTGCCAGCAGTTCCTGGCGGGACAGCTCCTACGAGCAGTACTTC. This codes for CASSSWRDSSYEQYF.

This chain joins TRBV3-1 (or the pseudogene TRBV3-2) and TRBJ2-2, with TRBD2 matching 14 bases. The CDR3 is 17 residues long. The V gene end was trimmed by 1 base and the J gene end by 7 bases; junction bases not matched to a gene: 5. In germline, CDR1 is LGHDT, CDR2 YNNKEL (reference sequence). The CDR3 coding sequence is TGTGCCAGCAGCCAAGGGACTAGCGGGGGGCTGGTCGGGGAGCTGTTTTTT. Amino acids: CASSQGTSGGLVGELFF.

V usage is TRBV5-1 and J usage is TRBJ2-1, with D possibly being TRBD1 (5 bases). This CDR3 has 16 residues. V lost 3 bases and J lost 8, with 21 bases in between. In germline, CDR1 is SGHRS, CDR2 YFSETQ. The CDR3 here is CASSWGLRRSGDEQFF. CDR3 DNA: TGCGCCAGCAGCTGGGGCCTGCGCCGCTCTGGGGATGAGCAGTTCTTC.

This clone appeared a few times. This rearrangement joins TRBV7-9 to TRBJ2-7, with 7 bases fitting TRBD1. Unmatched junction bases numbered 12, after V lost 2 bases and J lost 2 bases. Germline CDR1 SEHNR, CDR2 FQNEAQ (reference sequence). This CDR3 is built from 17 residues. The DNA of the CDR3 is TGTGCCAGCAGCTTAATACTCTGGGCAGGGGGTACCTACGAGCAGTACTTC. It translates to CASSLILWAGGTYEQYF.

The gene calls are TRBV10-1 and TRBJ2-7, with D unclear. Germline V CDR1 and CDR2: WNHNN, SYGVQD (reference sequence). The CDR3 length is 10 residues. Trimming removed 5 bases at V and 6 bases at J, with 5 bases between. CDR3: CASSNPEQYF. CDR3 nucleotides: TGCGCCAGCAGTAATCCCGAGCAGTACTTC.

The gene calls are TRBV7-6 and TRBJ1-3; no clear D gene. Germline CDR1 and CDR2: SGHVS and FNYEAQ. The ends were cut back, 5 bases at V and 0 bases at J, with 14 bases in the middle. This CDR3 has 16 residues. For the CDR3, the DNA is TGTGCCAGCAGCCACAACATAGGCGGCTCTGGAAACACCATATATTTT. Protein product: CASSHNIGGSGNTIYF.

V usage is TRBV30 and J usage is TRBJ2-7; TRBD2 aligns across 9 bases. The CDR3 sequence is 15 residues long. J was trimmed by 2 bases and V by 0 bases; bases with no gene match: 5. Germline V CDR1 and CDR2: GTSNPN, SVGIG (reference sequence). This CDR3 is CAWSVPAGGPYEQYF. The CDR3 DNA reads TGTGCCTGGAGTGTTCCAGCGGGAGGCCCCTACGAGCAGTACTTC.

This chain links TRBV2 with TRBJ1-6, with TRBD1 matching 8 bases. The CDR3 has 17 residues. The V gene's germline CDR1 is SNHLY and CDR2 FYNNEI. With 0 bases clipped from V and 3 bases from J, the junction kept 4 bases outside the gene matches. The CDR3 loop reads CASSEARTGNYNSPLHF. The DNA of the CDR3 is TGTGCCAGCAGTGAAGCTAGGACAGGGAACTATAATTCACCCCTCCACTTT.

This clone has only one observation. V usage is TRBV11-3 and J usage is TRBJ1-1; TRBD1 is a possible D gene (5 bases). Trimming stripped 5 bases from V and 11 bases from J, with 15 bases between. The germline CDR1 and CDR2 sequences are SGHNT and YENEEA. The CDR3 is 12 amino acids. As DNA, the CDR3 is TGTGCCAGCAGCCTCGGGGGGAGGTCGGCTTTCTTT. Translating it yields CASSLGGRSAFF.

In this sample, this clone turned up once. This CDR3 reads CAWSPGRRATNEKLFF. The CDR3, as DNA: TGTGCCTGGAGTCCTGGACGCCGCGCAACTAATGAAAAACTGTTTTTT. The chain carries TRBV30 and TRBJ1-4; D is uncertain. V was trimmed by 2 bases and J by 0 bases, leaving 13 bases between them. The germline V gene has CDR1 GTSNPN and CDR2 SVGIG (reference sequence). This CDR3 has 16 amino acids.

The V call is TRBV19, the J call TRBJ1-2; no clear D. CDR1 LNHDA and CDR2 SQIVND come from the germline V gene (reference sequence). The V end was cut by 6 bases, the J end by 6 bases, with 14 bases between. The CDR3 consists of 13 residues. The CDR3, as DNA: TGTGCCAGTAGGGCCTTTAACTCGGATGGCTACACCTTC. Translation gives CASRAFNSDGYTF.

This chain links TRBV7-8 with TRBJ2-7; D is unclear. The CDR3 sequence is 12 residues long. Per the germline V gene, CDR1 is SGHVS and CDR2 is FQNEAQ. The V and J ends lost 2 bases and 5 bases respectively, with 7 bases between them. This CDR3 is CASSLRAHEQYF. Written as DNA, the CDR3 is TGTGCCAGCAGCTTAAGAGCCCACGAGCAGTACTTC.

The table lists this clone with a count of one. The CDR3 loop is CASSQDDRGWFF. DNA for the CDR3: TGTGCCAGCAGCCAAGATGATCGGGGGTGGTTCTTC. This sequence joins TRBV3-1 (or the pseudogene TRBV3-2) and TRBJ2-1, with D perhaps matching TRBD2 (6 bases). Trimming cost V 0 bases and J 15 bases, with 12 bases left between them. The germline V gene encodes CDR1 LGHDT and CDR2 YNNKEL (reference sequence). The CDR3 totals 12 residues.

This clone was detected only a few times. The chain is built from TRBV6-5 and TRBJ1-4, with 9 bases lining up with TRBD1. The CDR3 runs to 13 residues. V lost 6 bases and J lost 7; bases outside the gene matches: 3. Germline CDR1 MNHEY, CDR2 SVGAGI. CDR3 in amino acids: CASRTGGGEKLFF. The CDR3 region has the DNA TGTGCCAGCAGAACAGGGGGCGGTGAAAAACTGTTTTTT.

The V call is TRBV5-1, the J call TRBJ1-2, with D perhaps matching TRBD1 (5 bases). The length of the CDR3 is 19 residues. The V and J ends lost 1 base and 4 bases respectively, with 26 bases between them. Looked up from germline, CDR1 is SGHRS and CDR2 is YFSETQ. CDR3 region: CASSLPATPRDRETYGYTF. The CDR3, as DNA: TGCGCCAGCAGCTTGCCCGCGACCCCTCGGGACCGCGAAACCTATGGCTACACCTTC. Full variable domain (outside the CDR3, taken from reference TRBV5-1 and TRBJ1-2): KAGVTQTPRYLIKTRGQQVTLSCSPISGHRSVSWYQQTPGQGLQFLFEYFSETQRNKGNFPGRFSGRQFSNSRSEMNVSTLELGDSALYLCASSLPATPRDRETYGYTFGSGTRLTVV.